This T cell receptor beta chain derives from a study of blood T cells in healthy people across ages. Findings of the study overall: Measured against age, TCR beta diversity per million T cells decreased in a roughly linear manner.

To note about this clonotype: Its target is not known.

Each sample yielded at least 5.5 micrograms of PBMC total RNA. A J-beta primer mix and a sample-barcoded 5' primer were used in a second PCR of about 7 to 11 cycles. TCRdb reanalysed the 5' RACE reads using MiXCR and keeps one entry per CDR3 protein. The data contain 1.5 million to 2 million distinct CDR3 sequences, roughly two fifths of them singletons. The sequencing input was blood. This receptor was identified in a human donor in good health.

DNA of the CDR3: TGTGCCAGCTCACCCGGGACAGGAATTGAAAAACTGTTTTTT. This encodes CASSPGTGIEKLFF. The chain combines TRBV18 with TRBJ1-4; TRBD1 agrees at 8 bases. Germline V lookup: CDR1 KGHSH, CDR2 LQKENI. The length of the CDR3 is 14 residues. V lost 3 bases to trimming and J lost 7 bases; unmatched junction nucleotides: 4.